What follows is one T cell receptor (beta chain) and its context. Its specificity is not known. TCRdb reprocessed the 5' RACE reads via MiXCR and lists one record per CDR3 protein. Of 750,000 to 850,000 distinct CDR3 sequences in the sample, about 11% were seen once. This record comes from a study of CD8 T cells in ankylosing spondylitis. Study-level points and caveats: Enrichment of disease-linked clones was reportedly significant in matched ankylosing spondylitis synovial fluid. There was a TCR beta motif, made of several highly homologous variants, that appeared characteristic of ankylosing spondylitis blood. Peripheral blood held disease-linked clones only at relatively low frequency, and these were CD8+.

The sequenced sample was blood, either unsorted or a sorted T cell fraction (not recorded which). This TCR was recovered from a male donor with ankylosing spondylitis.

CDR3 bases: TGCAGTGCTAGTGTAGGAGGGGAAGAGACCCAGTACTTC. It yields the protein CSASVGGEETQYF. The chain couples TRBV20-1 to TRBJ2-5, with a weak D call TRBD2 (6 bases). The V end was cut by 3 bases, the J end by 3 bases, with 11 bases between. The germline gives CDR1 DFQATT, CDR2 SNEGSKA (reference sequence). The CDR3 has 13 amino acids.